One and the same sample provided the 5 T cell receptor beta chains below, sequenced in a study of T cells in Graves' hyperthyroidism and ophthalmopathy. Amplification of TCR beta CDR3 regions used RNA as the template. Primed by the HTBI set, a first-round RT-PCR was run on the TCR CDR3. MiXCR, applied by TCRdb to the multiplex PCR reads, yields one record per CDR3 protein. The table has about 480,000 distinct CDR3 sequences, 13% to 15% seen once; the top ten hold around 17%. Sequencing was done on a sample of blood. These receptors originate from a woman younger than 35 with Graves' hyperthyroidism.

This clonotype appeared many times. This chain connects TRBV12-3 or TRBV12-4 to TRBJ2-2; 15 bases map to TRBD2. Losses at the gene ends were 7 bases for V and 5 bases for J; bases not matched to a gene: 8. The CDR3 contains 17 residues. Here the CDR3 reads CASTSGLAGGETGELFF. In nucleotides, the CDR3 is TGTGCCAGCACCTCGGGACTAGCGGGAGGCGAAACCGGGGAGCTGTTTTTT.

This clonotype appeared many times. V and J are TRBV2 and TRBJ1-1; possibly TRBD1 for D (6 bases). The germline CDR1 and CDR2 sequences are SNHLY and FYNNEI. The CDR3 length is 15 residues. V dropped 6 bases and J dropped 0 bases, with 14 bases sitting between them. The CDR3 reads CASSRGGGMNTEAFF. In nucleotides, the CDR3 is TGTGCCAGCAGCCGAGGGGGGGGCATGAACACTGAAGCTTTCTTT.

Many counts were recorded for this clonotype. The CDR3 loop reads CASSQVLLSGTEAFF. DNA of the CDR3: TGTGCCAGCAGCCAAGTTCTCCTATCCGGCACTGAAGCTTTCTTT. The chain employs TRBV3-1 and TRBJ1-1; D gene uncertain. Trimming left V 1 base short and J 4 bases short, with 13 bases between. This CDR3 comprises 15 residues. Germline V gives CDR1 LGHDT, CDR2 YNNKEL (reference sequence).

The chain combines TRBV9 with TRBJ2-7; 7 bases match TRBD1. The CDR3 totals 12 residues. V gave up 3 bases and J gave up 5 bases; unmatched junction bases: 2. CDR1 SGDLS and CDR2 YYNGEE come from the germline V gene. CDR3 bases: TGTGCCAGCAGCGGGGACAGCCACGAGCAGTACTTC. This codes for CASSGDSHEQYF.

This clonotype has a handful of counts. This rearrangement joins TRBV12-3 or TRBV12-4 to TRBJ2-2; 9 nucleotides match TRBD1. This CDR3 is built from 16 residues. Unmatched junction bases numbered 3, after V lost 3 bases and J lost 1 base. This CDR3 is CASSLGDRVNTGELFF. The CDR3 coding sequence is TGTGCCAGCAGTTTGGGGGACAGGGTGAACACCGGGGAGCTGTTTTTT.